This T cell receptor (beta chain) came from a study of identifying expanded T cells in peripheral blood (dated by TCRdb to about 2019). Turning to the overall study: Technical replicates were generated by sequencing separate aliquots of the same genomic DNA pool, with four replicates compared pairwise. Findings and caveats that apply to the study as a whole: Across all healthy-donor time intervals, the beta-binomial model significantly cut both the number of clones called differentially abundant and the false-positive rate. The authors expected that biological variance in healthy repertoires might rise further over much longer intervals, such as months to years. Across all healthy donors, variance in clone template counts between roughly 2-week samples was found to increase significantly with total template count. Between technical replicates the binomial model flagged approximately 1.1 differentially abundant clones, whereas over about two weeks the binomial model flagged about 16.4 and over about four weeks 19 to 20.

During the collection period, no infections or other immune events were recorded for the healthy donors. Time-dependent variance in a beta-binomial model of T-cell clone differential abundance was calibrated using healthy-donor blood repertoires as a training cohort. There were about ten healthy donors in the training cohort, of whom 3 were female and 7 were male. The donors were between roughly 25 and 70 years old, with an average age of about 47 years. Whole blood, obtained from a commercial supplier, was collected from each healthy donor at three time points spaced two weeks apart. Genomic DNA was extracted from unsorted whole blood for immunosequencing. TCRbeta CDR3 regions were profiled with the immunoSEQ Assay using bias-controlled multiplex PCR amplification of genomic DNA. Concerning the study's data processing: To quantify the absolute abundance of each unique TCRbeta CDR3 region, the sequences were collapsed and filtered. Two models were used to test differential abundance: a binomial model (Fisher-equivalent) and a beta-binomial model that adds time-dependent variance fitted from healthy donors. Any clone with fewer than 5 combined templates was excluded, and a clone was called differentially abundant if its Benjamini-Hochberg FDR was below 0.01. Beta-binomial variance was modeled as a function of total template count across the two samples using the form v = (b*log(k)+a)^2. TCRdb took this table from immuneACCESS and kept in-frame rearrangements with V and J called. Such tables lack part of the clones; where checked against another copy, unresolved V genes explain under half of the gap, and the rest is unexplained. D and trimming were read from the DNA, whereas the V and J calls and clone size are those reported in that table. Within this sample are 100,000 to 110,000 clones, with about 87% of them counted one time only. Together, the top ten hold about 5.5% of the sample.

The junction carries 8 bases between V and J, which are trimmed by 5 bases and 3 bases respectively. Sequences SGHVS (CDR1) and FQNEAQ (CDR2) are obtained from the germline V gene. The CDR3, cysteine through phenylalanine, is 12 amino acids long. The entry retains the CDR3 DNA only, 36 bases that are in frame from base 1. Regarding this clone: What antigen it recognizes has not been identified. Base qualities are not at hand, and no much larger clone is one base apart.

Specimen: blood. The clonotype originates from a person aged 18 to 75 in good health. The chain couples TRBV7-8 to TRBJ2-7; the D gene assignment is ambiguous. The sequence in DNA is TGTGCCAGCAGCGTAACCCGCTACGAGCAGTACTTC. It specifies CASSVTRYEQYF.